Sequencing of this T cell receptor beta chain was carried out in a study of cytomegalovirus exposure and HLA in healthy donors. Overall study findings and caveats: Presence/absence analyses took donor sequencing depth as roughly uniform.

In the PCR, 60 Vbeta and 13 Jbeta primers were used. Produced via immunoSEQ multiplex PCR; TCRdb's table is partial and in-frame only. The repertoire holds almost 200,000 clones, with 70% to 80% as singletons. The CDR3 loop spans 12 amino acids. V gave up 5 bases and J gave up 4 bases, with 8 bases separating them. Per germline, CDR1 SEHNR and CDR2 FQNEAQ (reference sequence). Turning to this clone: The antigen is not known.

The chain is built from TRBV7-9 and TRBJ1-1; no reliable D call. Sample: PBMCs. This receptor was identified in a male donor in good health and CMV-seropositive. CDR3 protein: CASSDRVTEAFF. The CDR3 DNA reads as TGTGCCAGCAGCGATAGAGTCACTGAAGCTTTCTTT. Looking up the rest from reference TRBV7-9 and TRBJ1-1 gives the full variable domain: DTGVSQNPRHKITKRGQNVTFRCDPISEHNRLYWYRQTLGQGPEFLTYFQNEAQLEKSRLLSDRFSAERPKGSFSTLEIQRTEQGDSAMYLCASSDRVTEAFFGQGTRLTVV.